The next 14 T cell receptor beta chains were all read from a single sample in a study of T cell repertoires in cytomegalovirus infection (dated by TCRdb to between 2018 and 2020). Antigens for these TCRs are unknown. The run used an Illumina HiSeq 1500. The public reads were run again by TCRdb, first through fastp at Q25 and then through MiXCR, and only productive beta chains were kept. Each record represents a unique CDR3 protein, reported with the most common genes and DNA among its rows. The sample table records tens of thousands of distinct CDR3 sequences; 25% to 40% of these occur just once. Of the sample, 65% to 80% falls within the top ten clones. The material sequenced was PBMCs, sequenced either directly or after in vitro stimulation (not recorded which). Receptor source: a human donor in good health (CMV status not recorded). Some clones in this sample may be carry-over from other donors' samples.

The chain recombines TRBV7-2 with TRBJ1-2; 7 nucleotides match TRBD1. The germline gives CDR1 SGHTA, CDR2 FQGNSA. The V segment lost 5 bases and the J segment 6 bases; nucleotides outside the gene matches: 12. This CDR3 is built from 15 residues. The CDR3 sequence is CASSRWDRERDGYTF. The CDR3 bases are TGTGCCAGCAGCCGATGGGACAGAGAAAGGGATGGCTACACCTTC.

In this sample, this clonotype turned up a few times. The genes are TRBV6-1 and TRBJ2-3; 7 nucleotides agree with TRBD2. Germline CDR1 reads MNHNS; CDR2 reads SASEGT. V was pared by 6 bases and J by 1 base, with 10 bases of the junction left unmatched. The CDR3 is 16 amino acids. Here the CDR3 DNA reads TGTGCCAGCAGCCCAAACCCGGGGGGAGGCACAGATACGCAGTATTTT. Protein product: CASSPNPGGGTDTQYF.

This clonotype was detected once. The chain recombines TRBV4-2 with TRBJ2-1; D unclear. V was trimmed by 4 bases and J by 5 bases, leaving 9 bases between them. CDR3 size: 13 residues. Germline V gene sequence: CDR1 LGHNA, CDR2 YNFKEQ. The CDR3 loop reads CASSPLRDNEQFF. CDR3 nucleotides: TGTGCCAGCAGCCCGCTTCGGGACAATGAGCAGTTCTTC.

The chain links TRBV12-3 or TRBV12-4 to TRBJ2-1; D remains ambiguous. Trimming stripped 1 base from V and 8 bases from J, with 9 bases between. There are 13 residues in the CDR3. As DNA, the CDR3 is TGTGCCAGCAGTTTAGGGCCGCTACATGAGCAGTTCTTC. Amino acids: CASSLGPLHEQFF.

This chain joins TRBV5-1 and TRBJ2-3; D uncertain. The CDR3 is made up of 14 amino acids. In germline, CDR1 is SGHRS, CDR2 YFSETQ. V dropped 2 bases and J dropped 2 bases, with 9 bases sitting between them. The CDR3 region is CASSFDGNTDTQYF. The CDR3 bases are TGCGCCAGCAGCTTCGATGGAAACACAGATACGCAGTATTTT.

V is TRBV19 and J is TRBJ1-5; D gene ambiguous. Germline CDR1 LNHDA, CDR2 SQIVND (reference sequence). Trimming left V 3 bases short and J 2 bases short, with 14 bases between. CDR3 length: 16 amino acids. CDR3 sequence reads: CASSIRDTAGNQPQHF. The CDR3 DNA sequence: TGTGCCAGTAGTATCCGGGATACGGCGGGCAATCAGCCCCAGCATTTT.

The chain employs TRBV12-3 or TRBV12-4 and TRBJ2-2; D is possibly TRBD2 (6 bases). V was trimmed by 5 bases and J by 0 bases, leaving 10 bases between them. The CDR3 spans 15 residues. This CDR3 is CASSRDFANTGELFF. The CDR3 nucleotides read TGTGCCAGCAGTCGGGACTTCGCGAACACCGGGGAGCTGTTTTTT.

The V gene is TRBV19, the J gene TRBJ1-5; 10 bases align to TRBD1. The CDR3 length is 18 residues. V dropped 3 bases and J dropped 0; count of bases not matched to a gene: 8. Germline loops: CDR1 LNHDA, CDR2 SQIVND (reference sequence). This CDR3 is CASSIRDRGIFSNQPQHF. The CDR3 bases are TGTGCCAGTAGTATCCGGGACAGGGGTATTTTTAGCAATCAGCCCCAGCATTTT. Looking up the rest from reference TRBV19 and TRBJ1-5 gives the full variable domain: DGGITQSPKYLFRKEGQNVTLSCEQNLNHDAMYWYRQDPGQGLRLIYYSQIVNDFQKGDIAEGYSVSREKKESFPLTVTSAQKNPTAFYLCASSIRDRGIFSNQPQHFGDGTRLSIL.

V usage is TRBV24-1 and J usage is TRBJ1-1, with a tentative D call TRBD1 (5 bases). This CDR3 contains 13 residues. The ends were cut back, 10 bases at V and 1 base at J, with 12 bases in the middle. Germline V gene lookup returns CDR1 KGHDR and CDR2 SFDVKD. Here the CDR3 reads CATAQAANTEAFF. In DNA, the CDR3 is TGTGCCACTGCACAGGCAGCGAACACTGAAGCTTTCTTT.

V gene TRBV18 combines with J gene TRBJ2-3, with TRBD2 matching 8 bases. With 0 bases clipped from V and 1 base from J, the junction kept 3 bases outside the gene matches. The CDR3 is 16 residues long. Germline CDR1 and CDR2: KGHSH and LQKENI. Written as DNA, the CDR3 is TGTGCCAGCTCACCACCTGATAGCGGGGGCACAGATACGCAGTATTTT. It is translated as CASSPPDSGGTDTQYF. Full variable domain (outside the CDR3, taken from reference TRBV18 and TRBJ2-3): NAGVMQNPRHLVRRRGQEARLRCSPMKGHSHVYWYRQLPEEGLKFMVYLQKENIIDESGMPKERFSAEFPKEGPSILRIQQVVRGDSAAYFCASSPPDSGGTDTQYFGPGTRLTVL.

The J gene is TRBJ2-1, the V gene TRBV19; maybe TRBD1 (6 bases). There are 15 residues in the CDR3. The ends were cut back, 3 bases at V and 7 bases at J, with 16 bases in the middle. Germline V lookup: CDR1 LNHDA, CDR2 SQIVND (reference sequence). CDR3 sequence: CASSIDRERGNEQFF. As DNA, the CDR3 is TGTGCCAGTAGTATTGACAGAGAAAGGGGGAATGAGCAGTTCTTC.

This chain connects TRBV19 to TRBJ1-1; D call uncertain. V lost 7 bases, J lost 9 bases, and 12 bases lay in between. The CDR3 runs 11 residues. Germline-derived CDR1 and CDR2 are LNHDA and SQIVND (reference sequence). For the CDR3, the DNA is TGTGCCAGTAAAGACGCGACGCAAGCTTTCTTT. Encoded protein: CASKDATQAFF.

The chain employs TRBV4-1 and TRBJ1-1; TRBD1 is a possible D gene (5 bases). Germline CDR1 MGHRA, CDR2 YSYEKL. With 0 bases removed from V and 4 bases from J, the gap between germline ends came to 15 bases. The CDR3 loop spans 16 amino acids. The chain's CDR3 is CASSQDWNRRITEAFF. The CDR3 DNA is TGCGCCAGCAGCCAAGATTGGAACAGGAGGATCACTGAAGCTTTCTTT.

This clonotype was seen only a few times. This chain joins TRBV15 and TRBJ2-1; 14 positions match TRBD2. Germline V gene lookup returns CDR1 LNHNV and CDR2 YYDKDF (reference sequence). Trimming cost V 0 bases and J 6 bases; bases outside gene matches: 10. The CDR3 runs 19 residues. Written as DNA, the CDR3 is TGTGCCACCAGCAGAGATCATCCCGGGACTAGCGGGAGAAGCAATGAGCAGTTCTTC. This encodes CATSRDHPGTSGRSNEQFF.